This TCR beta chain stems from a study of blood T cell repertoires in COVID-19. About the study: Samples of COVID-19 (acute and convalescent) were obtained from the United States, Italy and Spain. PBMCs, B-cell-depleted T cells, or T cells provided the cDNA or gDNA that made up the material.

V lost 3 bases and J 6 bases, leaving 11 bases between the germline ends. The CDR3 consists of 13 residues. Authors' data handling: Amplified reference gene primers provided the basis for estimating nucleated cell counts. Profiled with immunoSEQ multiplex PCR; TCRdb holds only in-frame clones, not every one. Clone size and the V and J calls come from that table; the DNA yielded D and trimming. The repertoire holds over 120,000 clones, 75% to 80% seen once, with roughly 9% in the top ten. This clone was seen a single time. The sequencing sample was made of peripheral blood. The genes are TRBV12-3 or TRBV12-4 and TRBJ1-2; tentatively, D is TRBD1 (5 bases). This receptor was identified in a woman aged 50 to 60 with active or convalescent COVID-19. CDR3 DNA sequence: TGTGCCAGCAGTTTCATGGGGCTAGATGGCTACACCTTC. This sequence encodes CASSFMGLDGYTF.